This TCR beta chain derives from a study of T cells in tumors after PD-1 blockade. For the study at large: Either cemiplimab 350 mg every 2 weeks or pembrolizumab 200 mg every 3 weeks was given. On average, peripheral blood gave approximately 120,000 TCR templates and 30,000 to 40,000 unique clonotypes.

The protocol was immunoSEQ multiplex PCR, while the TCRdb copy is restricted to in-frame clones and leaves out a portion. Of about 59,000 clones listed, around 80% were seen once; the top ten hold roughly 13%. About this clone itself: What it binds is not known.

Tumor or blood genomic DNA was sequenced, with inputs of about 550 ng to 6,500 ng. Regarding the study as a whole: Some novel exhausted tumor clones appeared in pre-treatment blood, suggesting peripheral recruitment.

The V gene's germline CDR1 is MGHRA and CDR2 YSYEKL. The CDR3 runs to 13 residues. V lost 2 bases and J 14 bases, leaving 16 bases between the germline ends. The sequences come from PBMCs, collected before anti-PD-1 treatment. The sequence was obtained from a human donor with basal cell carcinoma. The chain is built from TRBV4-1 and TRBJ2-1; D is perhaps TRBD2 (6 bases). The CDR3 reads CASSQLPGGKEFF. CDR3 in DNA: TGCGCCAGCAGCCAACTTCCCGGGGGTAAAGAGTTCTTC.